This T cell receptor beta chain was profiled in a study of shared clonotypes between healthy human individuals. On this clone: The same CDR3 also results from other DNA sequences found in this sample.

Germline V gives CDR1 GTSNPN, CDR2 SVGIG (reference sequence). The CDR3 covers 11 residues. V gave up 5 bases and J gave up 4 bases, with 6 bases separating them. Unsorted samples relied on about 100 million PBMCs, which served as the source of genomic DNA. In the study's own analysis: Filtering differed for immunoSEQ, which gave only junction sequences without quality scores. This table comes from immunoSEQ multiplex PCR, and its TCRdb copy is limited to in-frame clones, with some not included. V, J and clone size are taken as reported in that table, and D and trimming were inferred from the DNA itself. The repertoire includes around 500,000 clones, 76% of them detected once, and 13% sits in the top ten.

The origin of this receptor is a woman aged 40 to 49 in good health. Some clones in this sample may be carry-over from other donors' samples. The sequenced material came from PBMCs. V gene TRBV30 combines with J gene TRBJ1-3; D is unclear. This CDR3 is CAWLPGNTIYF. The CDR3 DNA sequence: TGTGCCTGGTTACCAGGAAACACCATATATTTT.